This T cell receptor beta chain was sequenced for a study of metastatic and nonmetastatic thyroid tumors. For the study at large: Where malignant and benign thyroid patients were concerned, repertoires were compared across blood and tumor or nodule tissue. Study findings and constraints: Versus benign nodules, malignant thyroid tumors reportedly had significantly higher TCR beta diversity, in blood and tumor.

The entire patient cohort was treatment-naive prior to thyroid surgery. This CDR3 has 15 amino acids. V lost 6 bases to trimming and J lost 5 bases, with 17 bases between them. Authors' analysis steps: The study took CDR3 differences across clinicopathological groups and made a distant-metastasis classifier for papillary thyroid cancer from them. With MiXCR, TCRdb called clones anew from the PCR reads. What appears here as the V and J calls and clone size reflects TCRdb's work, not the paper's. The sample shows roughly 70,000 clones, more than 15% of them seen only once. This clone occurred many times. The antigen remains unidentified.

Sequencing used blood. This TCR derives from a female donor with papillary thyroid cancer or a benign thyroid nodule (not recorded which). Some clones in this sample may be carry-over from other donors' samples. V and J are TRBV12-3 or TRBV12-4 and TRBJ2-1, with D possibly being TRBD2 (6 bases). The CDR3 sequence: CASSITSGANNEQFF. The CDR3 bases are TGTGCCAGCAGCATAACCTCGGGAGCGAACAATGAGCAGTTCTTC.